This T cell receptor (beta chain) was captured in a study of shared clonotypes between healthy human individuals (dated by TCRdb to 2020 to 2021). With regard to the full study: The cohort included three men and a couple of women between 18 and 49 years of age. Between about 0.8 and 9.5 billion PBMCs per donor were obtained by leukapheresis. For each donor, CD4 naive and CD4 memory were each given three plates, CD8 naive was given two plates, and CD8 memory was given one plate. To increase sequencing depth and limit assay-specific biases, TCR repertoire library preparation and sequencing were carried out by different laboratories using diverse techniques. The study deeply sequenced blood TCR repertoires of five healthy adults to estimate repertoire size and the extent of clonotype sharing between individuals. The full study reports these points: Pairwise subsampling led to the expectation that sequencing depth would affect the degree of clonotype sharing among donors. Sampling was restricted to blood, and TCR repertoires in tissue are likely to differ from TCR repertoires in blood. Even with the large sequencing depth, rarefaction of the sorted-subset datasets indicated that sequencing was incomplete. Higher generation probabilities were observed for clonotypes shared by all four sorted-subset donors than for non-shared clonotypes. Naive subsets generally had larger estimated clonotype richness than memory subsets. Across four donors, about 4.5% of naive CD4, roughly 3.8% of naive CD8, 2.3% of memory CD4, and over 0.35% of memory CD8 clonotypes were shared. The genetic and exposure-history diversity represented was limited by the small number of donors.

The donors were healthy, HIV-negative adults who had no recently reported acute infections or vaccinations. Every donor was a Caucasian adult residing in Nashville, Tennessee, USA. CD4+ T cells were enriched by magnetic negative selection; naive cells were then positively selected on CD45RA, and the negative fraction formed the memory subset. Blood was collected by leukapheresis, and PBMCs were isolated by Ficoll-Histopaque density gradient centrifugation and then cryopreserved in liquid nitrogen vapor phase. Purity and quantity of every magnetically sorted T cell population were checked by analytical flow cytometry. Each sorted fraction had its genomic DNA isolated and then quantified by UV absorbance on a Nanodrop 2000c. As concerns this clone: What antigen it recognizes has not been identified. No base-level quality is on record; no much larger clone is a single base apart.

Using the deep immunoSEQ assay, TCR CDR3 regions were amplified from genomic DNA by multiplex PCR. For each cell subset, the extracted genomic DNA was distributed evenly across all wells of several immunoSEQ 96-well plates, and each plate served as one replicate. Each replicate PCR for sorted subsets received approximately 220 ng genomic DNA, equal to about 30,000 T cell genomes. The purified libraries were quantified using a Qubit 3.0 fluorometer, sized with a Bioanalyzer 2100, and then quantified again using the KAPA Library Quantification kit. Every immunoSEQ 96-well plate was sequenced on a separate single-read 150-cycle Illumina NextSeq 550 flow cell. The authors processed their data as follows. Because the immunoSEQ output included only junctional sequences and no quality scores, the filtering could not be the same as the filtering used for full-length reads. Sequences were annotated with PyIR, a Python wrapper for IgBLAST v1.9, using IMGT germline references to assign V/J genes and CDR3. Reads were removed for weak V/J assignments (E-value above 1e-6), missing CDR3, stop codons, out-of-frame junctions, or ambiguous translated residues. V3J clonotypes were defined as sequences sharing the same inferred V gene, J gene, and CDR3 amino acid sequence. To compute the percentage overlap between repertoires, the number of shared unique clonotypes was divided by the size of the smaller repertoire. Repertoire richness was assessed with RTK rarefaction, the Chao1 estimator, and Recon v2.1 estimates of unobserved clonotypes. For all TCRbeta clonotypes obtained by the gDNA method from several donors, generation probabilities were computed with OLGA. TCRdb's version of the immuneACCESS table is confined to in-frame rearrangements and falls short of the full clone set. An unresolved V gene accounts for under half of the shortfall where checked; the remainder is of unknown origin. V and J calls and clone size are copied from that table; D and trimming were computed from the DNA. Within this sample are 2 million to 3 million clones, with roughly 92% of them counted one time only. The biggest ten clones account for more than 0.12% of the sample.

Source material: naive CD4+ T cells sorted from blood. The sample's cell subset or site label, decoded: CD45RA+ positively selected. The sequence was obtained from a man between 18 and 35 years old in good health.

The DNA sequence is TGTGCCAGCAGCTTTGGCAGAACCTACGAGCAGTACTTC. This translates into CASSFGRTYEQYF. Rearrangement joined TRBV5-4 to TRBJ2-7; the D gene remains uncertain. Sequences SGHNT (CDR1) and YYREEE (CDR2) are obtained from the germline V gene (reference sequence). From its cysteine to its phenylalanine, the CDR3 spans 13 amino acids. Just CDR3 DNA is preserved here, 39 bases in frame from base 1. V is pared back by 2 bases and J by 2 bases, with 8 bases lying between the germline termini. Extended through the reference TRBV5-4 and TRBJ2-7 proteins, this CDR3 yields the full variable domain: ETGVTQSPTHLIKTRGQQVTLRCSSQSGHNTVSWYQQALGQGPQFIFQYYREEENGRGNFPPRFSGLQFPNYSSELNVNALELDDSALYLCASSFGRTYEQYFGPGTRLTVT.